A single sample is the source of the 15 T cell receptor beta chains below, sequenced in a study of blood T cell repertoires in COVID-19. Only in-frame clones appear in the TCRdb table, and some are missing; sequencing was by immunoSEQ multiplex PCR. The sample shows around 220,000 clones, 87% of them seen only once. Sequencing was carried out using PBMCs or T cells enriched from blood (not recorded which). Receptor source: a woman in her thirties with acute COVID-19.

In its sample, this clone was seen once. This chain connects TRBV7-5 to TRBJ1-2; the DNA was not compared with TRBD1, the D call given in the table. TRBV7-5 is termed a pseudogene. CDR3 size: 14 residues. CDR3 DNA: TGTGCCAGAAGCTCTCCGGACAGGGACCATGGCTACACCTTC. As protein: CARSSPDRDHGYTF.

CDR3 region: CASRQNRDNPYEQYF. Here the CDR3 DNA reads TGTGCCAGCAGACAAAATCGGGACAACCCCTACGAGCAGTACTTC. This sequence joins TRBV27 and TRBJ2-7; a possible D gene is TRBD1 (6 bases). V was cut by 6 bases and J by 2 bases, with 17 bases left in between. CDR1 and CDR2 (germline): MNHEY, SMNVEV (reference sequence). This CDR3 is 15 amino acids long.

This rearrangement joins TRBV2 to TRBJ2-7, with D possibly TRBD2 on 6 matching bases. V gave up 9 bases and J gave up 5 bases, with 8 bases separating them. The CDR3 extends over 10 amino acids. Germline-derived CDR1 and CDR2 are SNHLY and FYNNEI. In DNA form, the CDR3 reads TGTGCCAGTCGGAGGGACGAGCAGTACTTC. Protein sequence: CASRRDEQYF.

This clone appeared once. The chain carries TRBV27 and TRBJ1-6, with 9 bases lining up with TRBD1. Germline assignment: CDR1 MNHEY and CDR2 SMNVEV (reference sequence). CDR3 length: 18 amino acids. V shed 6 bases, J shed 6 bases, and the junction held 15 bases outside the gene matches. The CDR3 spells CASRPQGARRRVNSPLHF. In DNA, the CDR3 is TGTGCCAGCAGGCCACAGGGGGCGCGTAGAAGGGTTAATTCACCCCTCCACTTT.

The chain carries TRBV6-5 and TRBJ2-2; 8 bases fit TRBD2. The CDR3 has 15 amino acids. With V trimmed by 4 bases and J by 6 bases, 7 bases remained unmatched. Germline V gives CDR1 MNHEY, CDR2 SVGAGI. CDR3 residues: CASSFRAGASGELFF. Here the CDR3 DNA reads TGTGCCAGCAGTTTCCGAGCGGGAGCCTCCGGGGAGCTGTTTTTT.

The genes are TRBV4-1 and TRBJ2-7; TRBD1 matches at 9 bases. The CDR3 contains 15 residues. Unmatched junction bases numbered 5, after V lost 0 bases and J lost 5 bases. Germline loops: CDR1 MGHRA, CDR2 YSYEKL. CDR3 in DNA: TGCGCCAGCAGCCAAGAATTCCGGACAGGGGACGAGCAGTACTTC. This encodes CASSQEFRTGDEQYF.

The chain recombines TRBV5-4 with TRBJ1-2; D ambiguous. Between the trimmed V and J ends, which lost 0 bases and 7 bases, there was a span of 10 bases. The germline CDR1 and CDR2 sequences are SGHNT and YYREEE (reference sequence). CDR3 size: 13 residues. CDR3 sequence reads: CASSLGQSSGYTF. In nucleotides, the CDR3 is TGTGCCAGCAGCTTGGGGCAGTCAAGTGGCTACACCTTC.

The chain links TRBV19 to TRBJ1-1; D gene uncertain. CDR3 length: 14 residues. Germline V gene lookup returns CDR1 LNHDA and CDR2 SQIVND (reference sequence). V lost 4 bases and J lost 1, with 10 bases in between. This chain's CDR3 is CASSTRVGNTEAFF. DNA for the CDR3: TGTGCCAGTAGTACCCGGGTAGGGAACACTGAAGCTTTCTTT.

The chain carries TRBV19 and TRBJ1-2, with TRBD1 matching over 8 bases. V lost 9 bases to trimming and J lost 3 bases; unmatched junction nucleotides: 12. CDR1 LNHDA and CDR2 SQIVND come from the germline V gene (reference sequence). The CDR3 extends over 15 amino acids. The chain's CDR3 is CASNPQDRAYYGYTF. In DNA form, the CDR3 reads TGTGCCAGCAACCCGCAGGACAGGGCGTACTATGGCTACACCTTC.

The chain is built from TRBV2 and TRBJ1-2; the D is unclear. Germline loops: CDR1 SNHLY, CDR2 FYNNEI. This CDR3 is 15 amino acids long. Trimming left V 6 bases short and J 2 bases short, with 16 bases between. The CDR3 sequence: CASREVVAANYGYTF. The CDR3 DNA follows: TGTGCCAGCAGGGAGGTGGTGGCAGCCAACTATGGCTACACCTTC.

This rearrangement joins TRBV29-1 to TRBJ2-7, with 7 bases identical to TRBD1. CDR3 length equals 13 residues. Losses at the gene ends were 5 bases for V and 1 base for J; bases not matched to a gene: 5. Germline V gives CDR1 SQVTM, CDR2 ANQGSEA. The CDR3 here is CSVRAGGSYEQYF. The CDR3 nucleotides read TGCAGCGTTAGGGCAGGGGGTTCCTACGAGCAGTACTTC.

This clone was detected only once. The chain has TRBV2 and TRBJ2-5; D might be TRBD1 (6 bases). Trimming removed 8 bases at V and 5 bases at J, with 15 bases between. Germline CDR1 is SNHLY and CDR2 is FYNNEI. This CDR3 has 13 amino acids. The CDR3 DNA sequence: TGTGCCAGCGTGAGGGGGTTCCTCGAGACCCAGTACTTC. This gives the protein CASVRGFLETQYF.

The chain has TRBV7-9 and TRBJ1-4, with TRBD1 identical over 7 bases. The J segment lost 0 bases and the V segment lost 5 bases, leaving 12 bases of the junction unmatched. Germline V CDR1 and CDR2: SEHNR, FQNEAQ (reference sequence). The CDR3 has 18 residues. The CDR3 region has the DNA TGTGCCAGCAGCGCATCAAGGACAGGCGGGACAACTAATGAAAAACTGTTTTTT. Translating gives CASSASRTGGTTNEKLFF.

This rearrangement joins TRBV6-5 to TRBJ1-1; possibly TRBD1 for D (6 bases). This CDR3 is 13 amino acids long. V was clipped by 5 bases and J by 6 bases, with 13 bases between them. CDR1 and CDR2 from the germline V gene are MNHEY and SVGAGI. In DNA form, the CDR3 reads TGTGCCAGCAGTAGCAGGGGAGGGGCTGAAGCTTTCTTT. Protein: CASSSRGGAEAFF.

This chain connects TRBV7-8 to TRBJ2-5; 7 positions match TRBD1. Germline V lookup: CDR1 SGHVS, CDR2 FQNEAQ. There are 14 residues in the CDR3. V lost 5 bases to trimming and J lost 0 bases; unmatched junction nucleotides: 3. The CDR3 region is CASSQGVYQETQYF. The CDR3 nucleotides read TGTGCCAGCAGCCAGGGGGTATACCAAGAGACCCAGTACTTC.